This is a list of T cell receptor beta chains from one sample in a study of cytomegalovirus exposure and HLA in healthy donors. Profiling relied on immunoSEQ multiplex PCR, and the TCRdb table lists in-frame clones only, not all of them. The sample lists about 130,000 clones; around four fifths were seen once. Sequencing was carried out using PBMCs. The receptors were sampled from a boy under 18 in good health and CMV-seronegative. Both conserved end residues are part of each CDR3. Fields, in order: V gene, J gene, D gene, clone size, CDR3 protein, CDR3 DNA. The D gene is left open where the match is weak. A row's size may be missing; if present it is once, few, many or a size class.

>TRBV5-1|TRBJ1-4|NA|NA
CASSSKQGGKEKLFF
TGCGCCAGCAGCTCCAAACAGGGAGGGAAAGAAAAACTGTTTTTT
>TRBV29-1|TRBJ2-5|NA|NA
CSVEETGRGETQYF
TGCAGCGTTGAAGAGACTGGCCGGGGAGAGACCCAGTACTTC
>TRBV9|TRBJ2-7|TRBD2|NA
CASSPGTSGRYEQYF
TGTGCCAGCAGCCCTGGGACTAGCGGGAGGTACGAGCAGTACTTC
>TRBV10-3|TRBJ1-2|TRBD1|NA
CATEGQEPTPTNYGYTF
TGTGCCACCGAAGGACAGGAGCCTACTCCAACTAACTATGGCTACACCTTC
>TRBV4-3|TRBJ2-2|TRBD2|few
CASSPRAAGGPIGELFF
TGCGCCAGCAGTCCAAGAGCAGCGGGAGGGCCCATCGGGGAGCTGTTTTTT
>TRBV6-5|TRBJ2-7|NA|once
CASSRGGGSYEQYF
TGTGCCAGCAGCCGCGGAGGGGGCTCCTACGAGCAGTACTTC
>TRBV27|TRBJ1-3|TRBD1|NA
CASSLSGQGIAGNTIYF
TGTGCCAGCAGTTTATCCGGACAGGGGATAGCTGGAAACACCATATATTTT
>TRBV11-3|TRBJ2-3|TRBD1|once
CASSWGTDRETQYF
TGTGCCAGCAGCTGGGGGACAGACCGTGAAACGCAGTATTTT
>TRBV29-1|TRBJ1-1|TRBD1|NA
CSVGDREVRTEAFF
TGCAGCGTTGGGGACAGGGAGGTTCGAACTGAAGCTTTCTTT
>TRBV2|TRBJ2-7|TRBD1|NA
CASGDRGLSYEQYF
TGTGCCAGCGGGGACAGGGGACTCTCCTACGAGCAGTACTTC
>TRBV7-8|TRBJ1-2|TRBD1|NA
CASSHTQGQGSNYGYTF
TGTGCCAGCAGCCATACTCAAGGACAGGGATCAAACTATGGCTACACCTTC
>TRBV19|TRBJ1-1|TRBD1|once
CASRQGALIIEAFF
TGTGCCAGTAGACAGGGGGCCCTGATTATTGAAGCTTTCTTT
>TRBV29-1|TRBJ2-7|NA|NA
CSVEDGGNYEQYF
TGCAGCGTTGAAGATGGCGGGAACTACGAGCAGTACTTC
>TRBV9|TRBJ2-1|TRBD2|NA
CASSVRASGISDNEQFF
TGTGCCAGCAGCGTACGGGCTAGCGGGATCTCAGACAATGAGCAGTTCTTC
>TRBV19|TRBJ2-7|NA|NA
CASNPTGGYEQYF
TGTGCCAGTAATCCGACAGGTGGCTACGAGCAGTACTTC
>TRBV27|TRBJ2-5|NA|NA
CASSADLVRVLETQYF
TGTGCCAGCAGTGCCGACCTAGTGCGGGTGCTAGAGACCCAGTACTTC
>TRBV2|TRBJ1-2|NA|NA
CASSEGAYGYTF
TGTGCCAGCAGTGAGGGAGCTTATGGCTACACCTTC
>TRBV6-5|TRBJ2-7|NA|NA
CASSYARASYEQYF
TGTGCCAGCAGTTACGCCCGGGCTAGCTACGAGCAGTACTTC
>TRBV19|TRBJ2-7|NA|NA
CASSIRETYEQYF
TGTGCCAGTAGTATTAGAGAAACCTACGAGCAGTACTTC
>TRBV29-1|TRBJ1-2|TRBD1|once
CSVEDTQGGSYGYTF
TGCAGCGTTGAAGATACACAGGGGGGAAGCTATGGCTACACCTTC
>TRBV29-1|TRBJ2-7|NA|NA
CSVADSSYEQYF
TGCAGCGTTGCTGACTCATCCTACGAGCAGTACTTC
>TRBV5-6|TRBJ1-1|NA|NA
CASSHSGDTEAFF
TGTGCCAGCAGCCACTCCGGTGACACTGAAGCTTTCTTT
>TRBV4-2|TRBJ1-1|NA|few
CASSQDRENTEAFF
TGTGCCAGCAGCCAAGACAGGGAGAACACTGAAGCTTTCTTT
>TRBV5-1|TRBJ2-1|TRBD1|NA
CASSLEDRGEQFF
TGCGCCAGCAGCCTCGAAGACAGGGGTGAGCAGTTCTTC
>TRBV2|TRBJ2-5|NA|NA
CASREGTQYF
TGTGCCAGCAGGGAGGGGACCCAGTACTTC
>TRBV25-1|TRBJ2-7|NA|few
CASSGGGEQYF
TGTGCCAGCAGTGGTGGGGGCGAGCAGTACTTC
>TRBV9|TRBJ2-3|TRBD2|NA
CASSPGLARTDTQYF
TGTGCCAGCAGCCCAGGACTAGCGAGAACAGATACGCAGTATTTT
>TRBV7-9|TRBJ2-7|TRBD2|NA
CASSPGAGGWEQYF
TGTGCCAGCAGCCCCGGAGCGGGAGGGTGGGAGCAGTACTTC
>TRBV6-4|TRBJ2-2|NA|NA
CASSRDSNTGELFF
TGTGCCAGCAGTCGGGACTCTAACACCGGGGAGCTGTTTTTT
>TRBV4-1|TRBJ2-7|TRBD2|NA
CASSQGTSASYEQYF
TGCGCCAGCAGCCAGGGGACTAGCGCGTCCTACGAGCAGTACTTC
>TRBV10-3|TRBJ2-5|NA|NA
CAIRGASDQETQYF
TGTGCCATCCGGGGGGCTAGCGACCAAGAGACCCAGTACTTC
>TRBV7-2|TRBJ1-3|NA|NA
CASSLERGNSGNTIYF
TGTGCCAGCAGCTTAGAGAGGGGGAACTCTGGAAACACCATATATTTT
>TRBV18|TRBJ2-1|TRBD1|NA
CASSPQGQGNNEQFF
TGTGCCAGCTCACCACAGGGACAGGGGAACAATGAGCAGTTCTTC
>TRBV6-1|TRBJ2-7|NA|NA
CASSPGGPYEQYF
TGTGCCAGCAGTCCGGGGGGCCCCTACGAGCAGTACTTC
>TRBV2|TRBJ2-2|NA|NA
CASSLSAGGELFF
TGTGCCAGCAGCTTGTCGGCGGGGGGGGAGCTGTTTTTT
>TRBV5-1|TRBJ1-5|NA|NA
CASSGGGSGKGNQPQHF
TGCGCCAGCAGCGGGGGGGGATCCGGGAAGGGCAATCAGCCCCAGCATTTT
>TRBV4-1|TRBJ1-1|NA|NA
CASSQAPSVEAFF
TGCGCCAGCAGCCAAGCCCCGAGCGTGGAAGCTTTCTTT
>TRBV4-1|TRBJ1-1|TRBD1|few
CASSYGTGALNTEAFF
TGCGCCAGCAGCTACGGGACAGGGGCTTTGAACACTGAAGCTTTCTTT
>TRBV30|TRBJ1-2|NA|NA
CAWRTSSYGYTF
TGTGCCTGGAGGACTAGTAGCTATGGCTACACCTTC
>TRBV5-1|TRBJ2-2|TRBD2|NA
CASSFGGRANTGELFF
TGCGCCAGCAGCTTCGGCGGGAGGGCTAACACCGGGGAGCTGTTTTTT
>TRBV6-1|TRBJ2-5|NA|once
CASSEEQPQGETQYF
TGTGCCAGCAGTGAAGAGCAGCCCCAGGGAGAGACCCAGTACTTC
>TRBV6-5|TRBJ1-4|TRBD1|few
CASSSTGSREKLFF
TGTGCCAGCAGTTCGACAGGGTCCCGTGAAAAACTGTTTTTT
>TRBV4-3|TRBJ2-2|TRBD2|NA
CASSQDSPSGSSGGELFF
TGCGCCAGCAGCCAAGATTCGCCCAGCGGGAGTTCGGGCGGGGAGCTGTTTTTT
>TRBV7-2|TRBJ1-5|TRBD1|NA
CASSWGRGTQPQHF
TGTGCCAGCAGCTGGGGCAGGGGGACTCAGCCCCAGCATTTT